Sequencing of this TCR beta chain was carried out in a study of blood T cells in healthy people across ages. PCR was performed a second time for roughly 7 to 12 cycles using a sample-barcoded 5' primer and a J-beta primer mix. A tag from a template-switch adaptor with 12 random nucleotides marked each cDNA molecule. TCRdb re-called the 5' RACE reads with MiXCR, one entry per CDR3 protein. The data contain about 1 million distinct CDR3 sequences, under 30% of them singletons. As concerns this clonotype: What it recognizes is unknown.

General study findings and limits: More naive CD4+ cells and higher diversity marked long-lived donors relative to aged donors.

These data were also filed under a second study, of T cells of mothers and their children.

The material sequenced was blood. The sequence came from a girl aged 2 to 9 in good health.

The CDR3 sequence: CSAGRDTNQPQHF. CDR3 nucleotides: TGCAGTGCTGGCCGGGACACCAATCAGCCCCAGCATTTT. The genes are TRBV20-1 and TRBJ1-5, with D perhaps TRBD1 (6 bases). The CDR3 covers 13 residues. The V and J ends lost 5 bases and 3 bases respectively, with 11 bases between them. Germline CDR1 is DFQATT and CDR2 is SNEGSKA (reference sequence).